This is a list of T cell receptor beta chains from one sample in a study of blood T cell repertoires in COVID-19. Using immunoSEQ multiplex PCR, the repertoire was profiled, and TCRdb retains in-frame clones only, with some absent. The sample lists about 150,000 clones; roughly nine tenths were seen once. Source material: peripheral blood. The receptors here all came from a woman between 40 and 50 years old with acute or convalescent COVID-19. The CDR3 runs from the conserved cysteine through the conserved F or W. D genes are given only for firm matches. Where a row states a size, it is once, few, many or the class of an expanded clone; other rows omit it.

v_gene,abundance,d_gene,j_gene,len,CDR3nt,CDR3aa
TRBV9,.,TRBD1,TRBJ2-5,14,TGTGCCAGCAGCCAACAGGGGCCGGGGCAGACCCAGTACTTC,CASSQQGPGQTQYF
TRBV7-6,.,.,TRBJ2-2,15,TGTGCCAGCAGCTTAGTAACAGGGACCACCGGGGAGCTGTTTTTT,CASSLVTGTTGELFF
TRBV7-2,.,.,TRBJ2-3,14,TGTGCCAGCAGCCCCAATAGCGGCACAGATACGCAGTATTTT,CASSPNSGTDTQYF
TRBV3-1/TRBV3-2,.,TRBD1,TRBJ1-1,14,TGTGCCAGCAGCCAGAACAGGGGTGGGACTGAAGCTTTCTTT,CASSQNRGGTEAFF
TRBV18,.,TRBD1,TRBJ2-7,16,TGTGCCAGCTCACCACAACCGGGACAGGGTATGTTCGAGCAGTACTTC,CASSPQPGQGMFEQYF
TRBV6-5,.,TRBD1,TRBJ1-2,12,TGTGCCAGCAGTCAGGGGGCGGCTGGCTACACCTTC,CASSQGAAGYTF
TRBV3-1/TRBV3-2,.,.,TRBJ2-1,12,TGTGCCAGCAGCCCCTGGAGGGATGAGCAGTTCTTC,CASSPWRDEQFF
TRBV18,.,.,TRBJ2-2,17,TGTGCCAGCTCACCAAACACACAGGGATCGAACACCGGGGAGCTGTTTTTT,CASSPNTQGSNTGELFF
TRBV5-1,once,TRBD1,TRBJ1-2,15,TGCGCCAGCAGTATGGACGAGGGACAGGGGTCTGGCTACACCTTC,CASSMDEGQGSGYTF
TRBV4-2,.,TRBD2,TRBJ2-7,16,TGTGCCAGCAGCCAGGGCCGAGCGGGAGTCACCGACGAGCAGTACTTC,CASSQGRAGVTDEQYF
TRBV2,.,.,TRBJ1-5,15,TGTGCCAGCAGTGAATGGCTGGCGGGCAATCAGCCCCAGCATTTT,CASSEWLAGNQPQHF